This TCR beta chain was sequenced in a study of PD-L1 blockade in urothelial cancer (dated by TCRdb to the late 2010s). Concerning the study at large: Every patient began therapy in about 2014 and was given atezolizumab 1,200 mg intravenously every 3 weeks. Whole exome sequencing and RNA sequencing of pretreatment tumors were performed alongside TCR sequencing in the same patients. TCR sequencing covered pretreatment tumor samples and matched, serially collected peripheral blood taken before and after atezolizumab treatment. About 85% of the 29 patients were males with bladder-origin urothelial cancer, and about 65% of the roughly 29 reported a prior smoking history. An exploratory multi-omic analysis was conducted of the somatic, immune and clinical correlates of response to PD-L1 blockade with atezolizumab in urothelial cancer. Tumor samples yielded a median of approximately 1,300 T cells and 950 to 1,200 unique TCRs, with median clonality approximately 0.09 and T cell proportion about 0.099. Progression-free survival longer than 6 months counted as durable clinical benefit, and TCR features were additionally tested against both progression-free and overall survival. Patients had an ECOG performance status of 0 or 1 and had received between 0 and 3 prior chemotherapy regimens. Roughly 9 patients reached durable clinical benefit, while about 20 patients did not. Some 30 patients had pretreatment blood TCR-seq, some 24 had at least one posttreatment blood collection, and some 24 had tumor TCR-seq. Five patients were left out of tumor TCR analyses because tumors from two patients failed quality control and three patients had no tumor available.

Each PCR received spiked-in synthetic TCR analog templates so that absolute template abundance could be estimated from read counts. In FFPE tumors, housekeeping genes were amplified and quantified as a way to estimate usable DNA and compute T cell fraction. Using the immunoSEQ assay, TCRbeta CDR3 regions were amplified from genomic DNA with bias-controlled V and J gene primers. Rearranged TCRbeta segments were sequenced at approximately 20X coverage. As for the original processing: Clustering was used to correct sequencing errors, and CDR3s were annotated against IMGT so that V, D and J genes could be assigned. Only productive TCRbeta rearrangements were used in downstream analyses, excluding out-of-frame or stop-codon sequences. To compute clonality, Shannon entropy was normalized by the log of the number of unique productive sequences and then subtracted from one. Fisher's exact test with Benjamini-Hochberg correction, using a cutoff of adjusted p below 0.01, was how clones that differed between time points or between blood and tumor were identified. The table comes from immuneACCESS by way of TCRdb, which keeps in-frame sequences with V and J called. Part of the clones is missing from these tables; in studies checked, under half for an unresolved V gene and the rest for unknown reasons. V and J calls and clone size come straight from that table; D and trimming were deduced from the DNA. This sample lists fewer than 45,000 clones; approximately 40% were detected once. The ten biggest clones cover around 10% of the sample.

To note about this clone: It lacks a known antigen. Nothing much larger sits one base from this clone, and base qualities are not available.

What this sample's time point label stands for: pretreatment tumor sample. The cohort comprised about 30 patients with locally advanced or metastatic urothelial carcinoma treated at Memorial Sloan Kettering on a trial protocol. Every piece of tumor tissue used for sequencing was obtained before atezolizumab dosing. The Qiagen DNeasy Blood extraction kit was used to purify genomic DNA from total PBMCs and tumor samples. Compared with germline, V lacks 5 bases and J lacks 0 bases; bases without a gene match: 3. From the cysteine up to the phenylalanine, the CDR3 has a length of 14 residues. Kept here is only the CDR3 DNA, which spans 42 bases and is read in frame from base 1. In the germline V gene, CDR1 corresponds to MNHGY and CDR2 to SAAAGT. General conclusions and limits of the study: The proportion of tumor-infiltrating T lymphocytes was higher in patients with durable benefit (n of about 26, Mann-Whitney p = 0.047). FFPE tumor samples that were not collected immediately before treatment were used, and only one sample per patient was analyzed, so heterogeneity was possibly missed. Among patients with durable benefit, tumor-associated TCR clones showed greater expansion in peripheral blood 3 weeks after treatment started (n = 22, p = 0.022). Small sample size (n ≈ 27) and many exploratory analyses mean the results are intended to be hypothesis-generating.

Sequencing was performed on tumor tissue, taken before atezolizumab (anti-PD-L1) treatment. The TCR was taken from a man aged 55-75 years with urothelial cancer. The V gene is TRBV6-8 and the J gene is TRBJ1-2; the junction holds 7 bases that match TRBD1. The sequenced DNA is TGTGCCAGCAGTAATGACAGGGCTAACTATGGCTACACCTTC. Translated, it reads CASSNDRANYGYTF.